A selection of T cell receptor beta chains follows, all from one sample in a study of cytotoxic CD8 clonotypes in ibrutinib-treated CLL. Sequencing used immunoSEQ multiplex PCR; TCRdb keeps in-frame clones, though not all of them. In the table there are more than 110,000 clones, around 84% of which are singletons. The sequences come from PBMCs, collected after 36 months of ibrutinib treatment. The receptors were gathered from a human donor with chronic lymphocytic leukemia. The CDR3 runs from the conserved cysteine through the conserved F or W. D genes are given only for firm matches. Part of the rows lack a size; the others show once, few, many or a class for expanded clones.

abundance,v_gene,d_gene,j_gene,CDR3nt,CDR3aa
.,TRBV7-9,.,TRBJ1-1,TGTGCCAGCAGCTCGGGGGAATGGTCCACTGAAGCTTTCTTT,CASSSGEWSTEAFF
.,TRBV4-1,.,TRBJ2-5,TGCGCCAGCAGCCAAGTCGGGGTGAAGGGAGAGACCCAGTACTTC,CASSQVGVKGETQYF
.,TRBV6-4,TRBD2,TRBJ2-1,TGTGCCAGCAGTTACTCGGGGGGACTCTCCTACAATGAGCAGTTCTTC,CASSYSGGLSYNEQFF
.,TRBV5-1,.,TRBJ1-1,TGCGCCAGCAGCTCCCACCGGGGGCCCGGAGGACCTGAAGCTTTCTTT,CASSSHRGPGGPEAFF
.,TRBV7-9,.,TRBJ1-2,TGTGCCAGCAGCGCTGGAATATATGGCTACACCTTC,CASSAGIYGYTF
.,TRBV9,TRBD1,TRBJ1-2,TGTGCCAGCAGCGTAGAGGGGGGACAGACCCTCTATGGCTACACCTTC,CASSVEGGQTLYGYTF
.,TRBV7-8,.,TRBJ1-2,TGTGCCAGCACCTTGGGGGGACCTTCTAACTATGGCTACACCTTC,CASTLGGPSNYGYTF
.,TRBV6-1,TRBD1,TRBJ2-7,TGTGCCAGCACCAGGGGGCTGCCCTACGAGCAGTACTTC,CASTRGLPYEQYF
few,TRBV13,.,TRBJ1-5,TGTGCCAGCAGCTTAAGAGGAGGTCTGGGCAATCAGCCCCAGCATTTT,CASSLRGGLGNQPQHF
once,TRBV11-2,TRBD1,TRBJ1-5,TGTGCCAGCAGTTCCGGACAGGGCTGGCAGCCCCAGCATTTT,CASSSGQGWQPQHF
.,TRBV2,TRBD1,TRBJ1-3,TGTGCCAGAGGACAGGGAACCATGAGGGGAAACACCATATATTTT,CARGQGTMRGNTIYF
.,TRBV11-2,.,TRBJ1-6,TGTGCCAGCAGCTTCAGAACAAGGACCAATTCACCCCTCCACTTT,CASSFRTRTNSPLHF
.,TRBV10-1,TRBD2,TRBJ2-3,TGCGCCAGCAGTGAGAAAGCGGGAGCATCCGCAGATACGCAGTATTTT,CASSEKAGASADTQYF
.,TRBV6-5,.,TRBJ2-7,TGTGCCAGCAGTTTAGCAGGCCGCGAGCAGTACTTC,CASSLAGREQYF
few,TRBV4-1,TRBD1,TRBJ1-5,TGCGCCAGCAGTCGACAGGGGAATCAGCCCCAGCATTTT,CASSRQGNQPQHF
.,TRBV7-9,.,TRBJ1-3,TGTGCCAGCACCCCTGGAAACACCATATATTTT,CASTPGNTIYF
.,TRBV10-3,TRBD1,TRBJ2-7,TGTGCCATCAGTGAGATGACAGGGGAACCCTACGAGCAGTACTTC,CAISEMTGEPYEQYF
.,TRBV6-1,TRBD2,TRBJ2-2,TGTGCCAGCAGTGATCTACTAGCGGATTACACCGGGGAGCTGTTTTTT,CASSDLLADYTGELFF
.,TRBV28,.,TRBJ1-4,TGTGCCAGCAGTTTAGGGGCAGGGGCTTTGACTAATGAAAAACTGTTTTTT,CASSLGAGALTNEKLFF
.,TRBV18,.,TRBJ2-6,TGTGCCAGCTCACCATGGGCGGAACGGGCCAACGTCCTGACTTTC,CASSPWAERANVLTF
.,TRBV18,TRBD1,TRBJ1-5,TGTGCCAGCTCACCAACAGGGGAGCAGCCCCAGCATTTT,CASSPTGEQPQHF
.,TRBV9,TRBD1,TRBJ1-2,TGTGCCAGCAGCGGTAGAGTACAGGGGGATGGCTACACCTTC,CASSGRVQGDGYTF
once,TRBV29-1,.,TRBJ1-1,TGCAGCGTTGATAGGAACACTGAAGCTTTCTTT,CSVDRNTEAFF
once,TRBV7-9,.,TRBJ2-2,TGTGCCAGCAGCAGGCAGGTCACCCGGACTGGGCACACCGGGGAGCTGTTTTTT,CASSRQVTRTGHTGELFF
.,TRBV5-6,.,TRBJ2-1,TGTGCCAGCAGCTTGGATCCCTACTCCTACAATGAGCAGTTCTTC,CASSLDPYSYNEQFF
.,TRBV2,.,TRBJ1-1,TGTGCCAGCAGTCCGGCTCGGGACACCTCATTT,CASSPARDTSF
.,TRBV5-6,.,TRBJ1-4,TGTGCCAGCAGCCTGTTCGTTAATGAAAAACTGTTTTTT,CASSLFVNEKLFF
.,TRBV4-1,.,TRBJ1-5,TGCGCCAGCAGCCAAGAGGTGGCTCAGCCCCAGCATTTT,CASSQEVAQPQHF
.,TRBV6-5,.,TRBJ2-3,TGTGCCAGCAGTTACTCGATGCGGTCTGATACGCAGTATTTT,CASSYSMRSDTQYF
few,TRBV5-4,.,TRBJ1-1,TGTGCCAGCAGTTCCTCGGGAGCTGAAGCTTTCTTT,CASSSSGAEAFF
.,TRBV10-3,TRBD2,TRBJ2-1,TGTGCCATCAGTGGTGCGGGGGTGTACAATGAGCAGTTCTTC,CAISGAGVYNEQFF